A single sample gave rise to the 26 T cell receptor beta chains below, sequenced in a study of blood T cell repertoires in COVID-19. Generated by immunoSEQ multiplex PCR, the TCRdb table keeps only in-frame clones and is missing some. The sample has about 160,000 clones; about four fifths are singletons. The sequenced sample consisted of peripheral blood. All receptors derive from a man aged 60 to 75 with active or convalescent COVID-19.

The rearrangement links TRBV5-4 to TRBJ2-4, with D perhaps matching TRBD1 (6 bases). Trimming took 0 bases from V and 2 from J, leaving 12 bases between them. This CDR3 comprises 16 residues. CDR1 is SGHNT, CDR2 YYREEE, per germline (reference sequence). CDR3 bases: TGTGCCAGCAGCTTGGTACAGGGCGCTACCAAAAACATTCAGTACTTC. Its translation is CASSLVQGATKNIQYF.

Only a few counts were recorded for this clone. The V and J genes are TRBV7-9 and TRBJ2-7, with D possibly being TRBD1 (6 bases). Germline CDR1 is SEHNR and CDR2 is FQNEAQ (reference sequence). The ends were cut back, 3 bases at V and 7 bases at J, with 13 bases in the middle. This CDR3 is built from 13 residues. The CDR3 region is CASSFSGAEEQYF. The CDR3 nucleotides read TGTGCCAGCAGCTTTTCAGGGGCGGAAGAGCAGTACTTC.

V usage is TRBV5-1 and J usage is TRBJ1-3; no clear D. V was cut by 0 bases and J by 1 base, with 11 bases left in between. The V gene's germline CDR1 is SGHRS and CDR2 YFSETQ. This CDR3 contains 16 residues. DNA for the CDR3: TGCGCCAGCAGCTTGGGCAGCGGTTCTTCTGGAAACACCATATATTTT. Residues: CASSLGSGSSGNTIYF.

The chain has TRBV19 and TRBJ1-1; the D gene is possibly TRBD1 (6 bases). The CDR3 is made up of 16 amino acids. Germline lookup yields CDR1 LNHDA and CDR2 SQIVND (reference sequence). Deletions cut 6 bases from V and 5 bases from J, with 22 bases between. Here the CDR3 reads CASRERDTAVRTEAFF. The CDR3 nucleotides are TGTGCCAGTAGAGAGAGGGACACAGCGGTGCGGACTGAAGCTTTCTTT.

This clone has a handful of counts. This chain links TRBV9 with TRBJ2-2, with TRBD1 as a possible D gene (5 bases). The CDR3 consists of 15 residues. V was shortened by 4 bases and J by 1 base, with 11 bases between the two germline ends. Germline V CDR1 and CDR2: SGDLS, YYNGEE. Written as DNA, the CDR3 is TGTGCCAGCAGCCCATCTCAGGGGAACACCGGGGAGCTGTTTTTT. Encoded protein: CASSPSQGNTGELFF.

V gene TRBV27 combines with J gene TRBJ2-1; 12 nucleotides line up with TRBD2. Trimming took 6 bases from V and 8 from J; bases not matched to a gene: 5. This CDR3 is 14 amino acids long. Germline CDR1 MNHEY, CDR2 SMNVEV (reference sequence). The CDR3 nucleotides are TGTGCCAGCAGCTCTAGCGGGAGGGGAGATGAGCAGTTCTTC. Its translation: CASSSSGRGDEQFF.

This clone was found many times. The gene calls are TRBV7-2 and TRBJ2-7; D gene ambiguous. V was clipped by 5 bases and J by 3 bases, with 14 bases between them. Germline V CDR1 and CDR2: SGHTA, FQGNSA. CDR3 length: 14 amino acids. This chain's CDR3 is CASSPDLLIYEQYF. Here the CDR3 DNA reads TGTGCCAGCAGCCCTGACTTATTAATCTACGAGCAGTACTTC.

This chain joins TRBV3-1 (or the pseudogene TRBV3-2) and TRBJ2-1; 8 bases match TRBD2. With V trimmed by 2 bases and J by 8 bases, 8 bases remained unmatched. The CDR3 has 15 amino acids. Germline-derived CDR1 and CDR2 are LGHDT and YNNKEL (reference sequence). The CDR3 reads CASSQRGLEMDEQFF. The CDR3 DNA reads TGTGCCAGCAGCCAAAGGGGACTAGAAATGGATGAGCAGTTCTTC.

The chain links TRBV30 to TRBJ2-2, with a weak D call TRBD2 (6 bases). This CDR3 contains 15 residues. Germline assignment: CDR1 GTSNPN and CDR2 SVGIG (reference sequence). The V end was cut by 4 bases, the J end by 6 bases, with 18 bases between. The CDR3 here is CAWNHRPGLAGELFF. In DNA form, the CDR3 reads TGTGCCTGGAACCACCGACCGGGACTCGCCGGGGAGCTGTTTTTT.

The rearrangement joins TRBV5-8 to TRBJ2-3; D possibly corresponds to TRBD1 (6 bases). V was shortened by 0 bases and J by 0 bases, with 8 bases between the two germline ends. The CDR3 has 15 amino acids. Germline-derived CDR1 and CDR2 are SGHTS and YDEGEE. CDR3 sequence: CASSLGTVSTDTQYF. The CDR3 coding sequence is TGTGCCAGCAGCTTGGGGACAGTTAGCACAGATACGCAGTATTTT.

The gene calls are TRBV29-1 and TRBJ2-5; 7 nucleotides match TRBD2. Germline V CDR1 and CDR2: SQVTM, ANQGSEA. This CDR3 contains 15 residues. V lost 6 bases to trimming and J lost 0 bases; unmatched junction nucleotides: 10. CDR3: CSVAPSGQHQETQYF. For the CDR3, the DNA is TGCAGCGTGGCCCCTAGCGGCCAGCACCAAGAGACCCAGTACTTC. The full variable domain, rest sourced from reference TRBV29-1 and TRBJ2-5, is SAVISQKPSRDICQRGTSLTIQCQVDSQVTMMFWYRQQPGQSLTLIATANQGSEATYESGFVIDKFPISRPNLTFSTLTVSNMSPEDSSIYLCSVAPSGQHQETQYFGPGTRLLVL.

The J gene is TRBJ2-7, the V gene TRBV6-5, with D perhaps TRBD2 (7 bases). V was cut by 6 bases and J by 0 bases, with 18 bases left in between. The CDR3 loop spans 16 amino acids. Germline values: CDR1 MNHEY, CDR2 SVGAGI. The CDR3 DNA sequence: TGTGCCAGCAGCTACCTTGGGCGGGGGCTCTCCTACGAGCAGTACTTC. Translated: CASSYLGRGLSYEQYF.

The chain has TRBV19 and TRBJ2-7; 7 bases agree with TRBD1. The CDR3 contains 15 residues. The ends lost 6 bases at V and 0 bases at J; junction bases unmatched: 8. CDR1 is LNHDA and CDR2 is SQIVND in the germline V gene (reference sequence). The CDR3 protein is CASSTLQGLSYEQYF. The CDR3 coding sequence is TGTGCCAGTAGCACCCTACAGGGGCTCTCCTACGAGCAGTACTTC.

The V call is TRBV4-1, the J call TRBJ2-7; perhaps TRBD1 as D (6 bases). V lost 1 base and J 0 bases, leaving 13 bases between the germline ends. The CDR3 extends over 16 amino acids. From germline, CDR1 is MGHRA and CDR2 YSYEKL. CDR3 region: CASSQAGDTSSYEQYF. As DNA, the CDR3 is TGCGCCAGCAGCCAAGCCGGGGACACCAGCTCCTACGAGCAGTACTTC.

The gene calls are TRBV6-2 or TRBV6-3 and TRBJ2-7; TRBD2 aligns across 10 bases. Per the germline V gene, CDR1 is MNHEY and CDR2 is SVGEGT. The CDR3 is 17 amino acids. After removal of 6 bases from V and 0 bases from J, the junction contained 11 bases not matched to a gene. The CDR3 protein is CASSPSAGTSVSYEQYF. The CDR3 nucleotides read TGTGCCAGCAGCCCTTCTGCCGGGACTAGCGTCTCCTACGAGCAGTACTTC.

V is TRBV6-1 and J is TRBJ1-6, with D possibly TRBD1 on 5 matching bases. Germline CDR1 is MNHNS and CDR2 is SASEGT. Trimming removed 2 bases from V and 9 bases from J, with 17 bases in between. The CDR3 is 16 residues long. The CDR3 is CASSESPGLSGSPLHF. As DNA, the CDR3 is TGTGCCAGCAGTGAAAGTCCAGGGCTTTCGGGTTCACCCCTCCACTTT.

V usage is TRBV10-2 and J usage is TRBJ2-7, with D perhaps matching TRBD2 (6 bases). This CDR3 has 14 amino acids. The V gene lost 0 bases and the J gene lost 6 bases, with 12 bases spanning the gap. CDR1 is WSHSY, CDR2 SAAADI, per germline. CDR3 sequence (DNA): TGCGCCAGCAGTGAGTCGGGGGGTGGGTCCGAGCAGTACTTC. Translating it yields CASSESGGGSEQYF.

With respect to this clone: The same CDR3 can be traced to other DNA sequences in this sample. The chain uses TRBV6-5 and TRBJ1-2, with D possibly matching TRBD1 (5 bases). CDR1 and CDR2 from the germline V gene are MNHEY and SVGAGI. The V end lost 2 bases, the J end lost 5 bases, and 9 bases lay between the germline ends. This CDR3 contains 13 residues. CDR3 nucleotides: TGTGCCAGCAGTTACGTGCAGGGATATGGCTACACCTTC. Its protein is CASSYVQGYGYTF.

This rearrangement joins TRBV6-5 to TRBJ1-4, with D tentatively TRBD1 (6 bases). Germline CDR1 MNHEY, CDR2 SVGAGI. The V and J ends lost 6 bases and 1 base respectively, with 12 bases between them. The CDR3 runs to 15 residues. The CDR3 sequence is CASRPGGRTNEKLFF. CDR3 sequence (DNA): TGTGCCAGCAGACCGGGGGGCCGAACTAATGAAAAACTGTTTTTT.

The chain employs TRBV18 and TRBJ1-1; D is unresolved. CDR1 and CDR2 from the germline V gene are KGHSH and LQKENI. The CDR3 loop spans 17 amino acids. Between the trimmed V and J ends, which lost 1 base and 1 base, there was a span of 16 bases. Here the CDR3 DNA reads TGTGCCAGCTCACCACTGGAGCTGTACCTCAGGAACACTGAAGCTTTCTTT. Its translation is CASSPLELYLRNTEAFF.

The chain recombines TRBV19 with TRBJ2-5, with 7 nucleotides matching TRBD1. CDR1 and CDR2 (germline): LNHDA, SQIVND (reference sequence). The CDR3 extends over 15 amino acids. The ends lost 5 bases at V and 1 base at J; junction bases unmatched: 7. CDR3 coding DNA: TGTGCCAGTAGTGCTACAGGGGTAGGCCAAGAGACCCAGTACTTC. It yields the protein CASSATGVGQETQYF.

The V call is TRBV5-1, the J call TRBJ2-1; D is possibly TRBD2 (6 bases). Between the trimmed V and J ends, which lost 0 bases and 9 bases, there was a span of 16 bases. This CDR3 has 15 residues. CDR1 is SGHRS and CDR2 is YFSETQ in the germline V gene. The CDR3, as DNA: TGCGCCAGCAGCTTGGCTGGGCAGGGAGGCGGTGAGCAGTTCTTC. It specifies CASSLAGQGGGEQFF.

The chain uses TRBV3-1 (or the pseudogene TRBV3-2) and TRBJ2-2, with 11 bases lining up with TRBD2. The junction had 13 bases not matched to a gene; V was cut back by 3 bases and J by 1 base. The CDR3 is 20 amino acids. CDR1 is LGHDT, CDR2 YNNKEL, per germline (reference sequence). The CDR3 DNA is TGTGCCAGCAGCCAGGCAGAGTCTAGCGGGAGGATTTTGAACACCGGGGAGCTGTTTTTT. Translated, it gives CASSQAESSGRILNTGELFF.

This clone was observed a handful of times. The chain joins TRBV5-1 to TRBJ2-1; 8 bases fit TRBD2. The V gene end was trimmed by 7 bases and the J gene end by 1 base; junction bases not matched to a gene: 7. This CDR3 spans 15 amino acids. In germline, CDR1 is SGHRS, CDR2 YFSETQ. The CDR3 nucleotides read TGCGCCAGCCGATTCTTAGCGGGGTCCTACAATGAGCAGTTCTTC. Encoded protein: CASRFLAGSYNEQFF.

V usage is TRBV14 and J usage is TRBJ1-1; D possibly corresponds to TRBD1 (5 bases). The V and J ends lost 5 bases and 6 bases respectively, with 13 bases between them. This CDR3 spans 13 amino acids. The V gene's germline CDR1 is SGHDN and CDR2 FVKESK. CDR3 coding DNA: TGTGCCAGCAGCGCAAGGGGAGGGCCTGAAGCTTTCTTT. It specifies CASSARGGPEAFF.

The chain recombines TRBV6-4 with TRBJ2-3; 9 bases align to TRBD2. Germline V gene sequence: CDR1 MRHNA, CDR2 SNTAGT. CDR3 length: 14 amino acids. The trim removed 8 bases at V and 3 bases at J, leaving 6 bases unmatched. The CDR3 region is CASSSGLATDTQYF. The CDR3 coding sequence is TGTGCCAGCTCTTCGGGACTAGCAACAGATACGCAGTATTTT.